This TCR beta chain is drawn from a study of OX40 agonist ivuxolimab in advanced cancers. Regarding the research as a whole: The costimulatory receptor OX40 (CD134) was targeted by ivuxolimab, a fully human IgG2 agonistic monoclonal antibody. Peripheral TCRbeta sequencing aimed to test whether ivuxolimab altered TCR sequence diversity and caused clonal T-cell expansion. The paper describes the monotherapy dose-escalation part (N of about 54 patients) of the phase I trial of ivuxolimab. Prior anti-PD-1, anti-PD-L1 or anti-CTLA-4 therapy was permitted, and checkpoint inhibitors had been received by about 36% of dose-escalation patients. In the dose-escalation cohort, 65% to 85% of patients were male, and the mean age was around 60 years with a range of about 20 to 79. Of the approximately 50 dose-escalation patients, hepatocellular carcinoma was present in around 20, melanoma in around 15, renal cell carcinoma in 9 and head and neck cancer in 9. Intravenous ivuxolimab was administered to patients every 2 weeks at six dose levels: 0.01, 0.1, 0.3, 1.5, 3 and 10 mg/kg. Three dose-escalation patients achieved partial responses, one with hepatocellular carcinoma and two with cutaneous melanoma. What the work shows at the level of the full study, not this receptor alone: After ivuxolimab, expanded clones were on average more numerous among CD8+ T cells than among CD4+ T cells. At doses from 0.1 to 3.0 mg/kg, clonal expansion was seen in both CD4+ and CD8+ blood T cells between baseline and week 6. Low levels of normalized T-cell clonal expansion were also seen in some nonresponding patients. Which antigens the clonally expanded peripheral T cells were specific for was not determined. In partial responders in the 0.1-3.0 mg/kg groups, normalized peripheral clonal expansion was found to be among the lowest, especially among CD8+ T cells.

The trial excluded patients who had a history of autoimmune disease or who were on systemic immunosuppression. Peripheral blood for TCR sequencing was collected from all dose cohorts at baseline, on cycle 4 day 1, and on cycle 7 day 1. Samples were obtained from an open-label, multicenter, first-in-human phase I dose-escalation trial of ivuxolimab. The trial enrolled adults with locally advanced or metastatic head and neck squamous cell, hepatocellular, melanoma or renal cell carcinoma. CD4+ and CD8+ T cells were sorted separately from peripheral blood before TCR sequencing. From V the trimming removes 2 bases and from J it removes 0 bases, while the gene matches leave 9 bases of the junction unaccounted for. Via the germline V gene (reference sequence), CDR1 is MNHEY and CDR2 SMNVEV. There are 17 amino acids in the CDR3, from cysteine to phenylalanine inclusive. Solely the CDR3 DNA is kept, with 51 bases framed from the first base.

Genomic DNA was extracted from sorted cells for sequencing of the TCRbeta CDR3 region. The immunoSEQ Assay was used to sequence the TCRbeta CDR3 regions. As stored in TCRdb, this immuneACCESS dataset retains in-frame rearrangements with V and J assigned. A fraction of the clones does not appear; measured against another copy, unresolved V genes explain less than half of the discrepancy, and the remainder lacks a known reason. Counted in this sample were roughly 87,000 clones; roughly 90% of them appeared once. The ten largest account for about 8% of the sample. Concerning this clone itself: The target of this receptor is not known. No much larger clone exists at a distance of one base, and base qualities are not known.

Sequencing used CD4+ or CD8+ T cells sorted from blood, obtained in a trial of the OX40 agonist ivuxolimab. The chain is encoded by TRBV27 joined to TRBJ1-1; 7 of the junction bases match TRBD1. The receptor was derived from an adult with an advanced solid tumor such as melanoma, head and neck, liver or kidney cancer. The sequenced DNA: TGTGCCAGCAGTTTAGGGGTGCACAGGGGAATGAACACTGAAGCTTTCTTT. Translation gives CASSLGVHRGMNTEAFF.